Following are 32 T cell receptor beta chains from one sample sequenced in a study of blood T cell repertoires in COVID-19. TCRdb's copy holds only in-frame clones and misses some; the assay was immunoSEQ multiplex PCR. The sample gives over 150,000 clones, 85% to 90% of which show up once; roughly 1.9% is in the top ten. The specimen was peripheral blood. The origin of the receptors is a man aged 50 to 60 who had recovered from COVID-19.

The J gene is TRBJ2-7, the V gene TRBV19; D remains unclear. From germline, CDR1 is LNHDA and CDR2 SQIVND (reference sequence). The CDR3 is 14 residues long. The V gene lost 5 bases and the J gene lost 6 bases, with 17 bases spanning the gap. CDR3 sequence reads: CASSPDVLDFEQYF. The CDR3 DNA is TGTGCCAGTAGTCCCGACGTTCTTGACTTCGAGCAGTACTTC. Together with reference TRBV19 and TRBJ2-7, the CDR3 gives the full variable domain: DGGITQSPKYLFRKEGQNVTLSCEQNLNHDAMYWYRQDPGQGLRLIYYSQIVNDFQKGDIAEGYSVSREKKESFPLTVTSAQKNPTAFYLCASSPDVLDFEQYFGPGTRLTVT.

The rearrangement links TRBV6-5 to TRBJ2-5, with D tentatively TRBD1 (5 bases). V shed 6 bases and J shed 11 bases, with 13 bases lying between them. Germline V gives CDR1 MNHEY, CDR2 SVGAGI. CDR3 size: 11 residues. The CDR3 DNA reads as TGTGCCAGCAGCAACAAGGGGATTCAGTACTTC. Translation gives CASSNKGIQYF.

J is TRBJ1-5 and V is TRBV9, with D hard to call. The CDR3 consists of 15 residues. From germline, CDR1 is SGDLS and CDR2 YYNGEE. Deletions cut 0 bases from V and 3 bases from J, with 10 bases between. CDR3 DNA sequence: TGTGCCAGCAGCGTAGGCGGCGCACACAATCAGCCCCAGCATTTT. Amino acids: CASSVGGAHNQPQHF.

This clone was recorded once. V is TRBV28 and J is TRBJ1-1; D is unresolved. V was shortened by 1 base and J by 6 bases, with 6 bases between the two germline ends. Germline CDR1 reads MDHEN; CDR2 reads SYDVKM. The CDR3 is 12 amino acids. The CDR3 loop reads CASSLSGAEAFF. The CDR3 DNA follows: TGTGCCAGCAGTTTATCGGGAGCTGAAGCTTTCTTT.

The rearrangement links TRBV5-4 to TRBJ2-1; 7 bases line up with TRBD1. Germline-derived CDR1 and CDR2 are SGHNT and YYREEE (reference sequence). V lost 3 bases, J lost 1 base, and 7 bases stayed unmatched. The CDR3 length is 16 residues. For the CDR3, the DNA is TGTGCCAGCAGCTCAGCAGGGGGAGTGTCCTACAATGAGCAGTTCTTC. Protein sequence: CASSSAGGVSYNEQFF.

This clone was picked up a small number of times. The V and J genes are TRBV7-3 and TRBJ2-5, with a possible D match to TRBD2 (5 bases). This CDR3 is 14 amino acids long. The V gene lost 0 bases and the J gene lost 5 bases, with 10 bases spanning the gap. The germline gives CDR1 SGHTA, CDR2 FQGTGA. CDR3 in DNA: TGTGCCAGCAGCTTAACGGCTAGCCTCGAGACCCAGTACTTC. Translating gives CASSLTASLETQYF.

This chain uses TRBV9 with TRBJ2-1; D gene uncertain. This CDR3 contains 13 residues. Trimming removed 0 bases from V and 7 bases from J, with 8 bases in between. Germline V gene lookup returns CDR1 SGDLS and CDR2 YYNGEE. The CDR3 DNA sequence: TGTGCCAGCAGCGTAGGCCGGGTAAATGAGCAGTTCTTC. It encodes CASSVGRVNEQFF.

The chain carries TRBV10-3 and TRBJ2-5; the match to TRBD1 covers 7 bases. The V gene's germline CDR1 is ENHRY and CDR2 SYGVKD. CDR3 length: 15 amino acids. Germline trimming cut 2 bases from V and 1 base from J; bases unmatched to any gene: 4. CDR3 in DNA: TGTGCCATCAGTGAGGACACAGGGGTCCAAGAGACCCAGTACTTC. It encodes CAISEDTGVQETQYF.

The chain employs TRBV5-4 and TRBJ2-5; perhaps TRBD2 as D (5 bases). This CDR3 is 13 amino acids long. Looked up from germline, CDR1 is SGHNT and CDR2 is YYREEE (reference sequence). V shed 2 bases and J shed 5 bases, with 10 bases lying between them. The CDR3 DNA reads TGTGCCAGCAGCTTAACGGGGTCCGAGACCCAGTACTTC. It encodes CASSLTGSETQYF.

This sequence joins TRBV5-6 and TRBJ1-3, with 9 bases that match TRBD1. Germline V lookup: CDR1 SGHDT, CDR2 YYEEEE. The trim removed 0 bases at V and 4 bases at J, leaving 2 bases unmatched. The CDR3 extends over 15 amino acids. The CDR3 DNA reads TGTGCCAGCAGCTTGGACAGGGGGCCAGGAAACACCATATATTTT. This sequence encodes CASSLDRGPGNTIYF.

This sequence joins TRBV28 and TRBJ1-6, with 9 bases lining up with TRBD1. V shed 6 bases and J 7 bases; nucleotides not matched to a gene: 1. Per germline, CDR1 MDHEN and CDR2 SYDVKM. The CDR3 is 13 amino acids. The CDR3 spells CASRTGGNSPLHF. Written as DNA, the CDR3 is TGTGCCAGCAGGACAGGGGGGAATTCACCCCTCCACTTT.

The gene calls are TRBV6-5 and TRBJ1-2; possibly TRBD1 for D (6 bases). The CDR3 loop spans 14 amino acids. With 0 bases removed from V and 3 bases from J, the gap between germline ends came to 8 bases. Germline CDR1 and CDR2: MNHEY and SVGAGI. In DNA form, the CDR3 reads TGTGCCAGCAGTTACTCCGGACAGTACTATGGCTACACCTTC. Amino acid sequence: CASSYSGQYYGYTF.

In this sample, this clone turned up once. The chain is built from TRBV6-5 and TRBJ1-4; D unresolved. CDR3 length: 16 amino acids. V lost 2 bases and J 0 bases, leaving 10 bases between the germline ends. From germline, CDR1 is MNHEY and CDR2 SVGAGI. Written as DNA, the CDR3 is TGTGCCAGCAGTTACGGGAGGTTCGCAACTAATGAAAAACTGTTTTTT. Translating gives CASSYGRFATNEKLFF.

This sequence joins TRBV30 and TRBJ2-1; perhaps TRBD1 as D (6 bases). Trimming removed 4 bases from V and 5 bases from J, with 15 bases in between. Germline loops: CDR1 GTSNPN, CDR2 SVGIG (reference sequence). The CDR3 covers 14 residues. The CDR3 DNA reads TGTGCCTGGACCAGGGGTCCACAACACAATGAGCAGTTCTTC. Translating gives CAWTRGPQHNEQFF.

The chain recombines TRBV18 with TRBJ1-1; TRBD1 agrees at 9 bases. The trim removed 2 bases at V and 0 bases at J, leaving 4 bases unmatched. This CDR3 comprises 16 residues. Germline V gene lookup returns CDR1 KGHSH and CDR2 LQKENI. CDR3 sequence reads: CASSPRDRVLNTEAFF. CDR3 coding DNA: TGTGCCAGCTCACCAAGGGACAGGGTGTTGAACACTGAAGCTTTCTTT.

The chain employs TRBV24-1 and TRBJ2-7; D not certain. V was clipped by 0 bases and J by 4 bases, with 6 bases between them. The CDR3 sequence is 13 residues long. Germline assignment: CDR1 KGHDR and CDR2 SFDVKD. The DNA of the CDR3 is TGTGCCACCAGTGATTTGGACGGGTACGAGCAGTACTTC. Residues: CATSDLDGYEQYF.

In this sample, this clone turned up once. A junction end diverges from the germline sequence, so it may reflect a read error. This sequence joins TRBV11-2 and TRBJ2-5, with D possibly matching TRBD2 (5 bases). This CDR3 region has 18 residues. Germline CDR1 reads SGHAT; CDR2 reads FQNNGV. The CDR3 DNA reads TGTGCCAGTAGCTTAGGTGTAGGGAGCCGGGTTAGGGAAGAGACCCAGTACTTC. Translating it yields CASSLGVGSRVREETQYF.

The chain has TRBV6-4 and TRBJ1-6; D ambiguous. Germline V gives CDR1 MRHNA, CDR2 SNTAGT. The CDR3 covers 16 residues. V lost 2 bases and J lost 6, with 14 bases in between. The CDR3 sequence is CASSDPQAETNSPLHF. The CDR3 nucleotides read TGTGCCAGCAGTGACCCCCAGGCAGAAACTAATTCACCCCTCCACTTT.

J is TRBJ1-1 and V is TRBV5-1; D uncertain. Trimming stripped 3 bases from V and 0 bases from J, with 9 bases between. The CDR3 covers 14 residues. Germline CDR1 is SGHRS and CDR2 is YFSETQ. CDR3 sequence: CASSSEGMNTEAFF. CDR3 DNA: TGCGCCAGCAGCTCTGAGGGCATGAACACTGAAGCTTTCTTT.

CDR3 region: CASSQDFGSGSPLHF. CDR3 nucleotide sequence: TGCGCCAGCAGCCAAGATTTTGGGAGTGGATCACCCCTCCACTTT. This rearrangement joins TRBV4-3 to TRBJ1-6, with D hard to call. The CDR3 consists of 15 residues. Per the germline V gene, CDR1 is LGHNA and CDR2 is YSLEER. V lost 0 bases and J 10 bases, leaving 13 bases between the germline ends.

This clone was seen once. The chain joins TRBV6-5 to TRBJ1-5, with D unresolved. Germline V lookup: CDR1 MNHEY, CDR2 SVGAGI. Trimming stripped 8 bases from V and 0 bases from J, with 8 bases between. This CDR3 comprises 13 residues. The CDR3 loop reads CASSQNSNQPQHF. CDR3 nucleotide sequence: TGTGCCAGCTCTCAGAATAGCAATCAGCCCCAGCATTTT.

The CDR3 bases are TGTGCCAGCAGTGAAGCGGGGACTAGCCTACATGAGCAGTTCTTC. Its protein product is CASSEAGTSLHEQFF. The chain employs TRBV6-1 and TRBJ2-1; 9 positions agree with TRBD2. Germline CDR1 reads MNHNS; CDR2 reads SASEGT. The ends lost 0 bases at V and 8 bases at J; junction bases unmatched: 5. The CDR3 length is 15 residues.

Of note for this clone: Mismatch with germline at one junction end may stem from a read error. The V gene is TRBV2, the J gene TRBJ1-1; no definite D call. Germline CDR1 reads SNHLY; CDR2 reads FYNNEI. The CDR3 is made up of 15 amino acids. The CDR3 bases are TGTGCCAGCAGGGAAGACACGATCATGAACACTGAAGCTTTCTTT. This gives the protein CASREDTIMNTEAFF.

This sequence joins TRBV7-2 and TRBJ2-3; D gene unclear. This CDR3 has 15 amino acids. V gave up 1 base and J gave up 0 bases, with 8 bases separating them. CDR1 and CDR2 from the germline V gene are SGHTA and FQGNSA. CDR3 sequence reads: CASSLELLSTDTQYF. The CDR3 nucleotides read TGTGCCAGCAGCTTAGAACTCCTTAGCACAGATACGCAGTATTTT. The full variable domain, its missing parts supplied by reference TRBV7-2 and TRBJ2-3, is GAGVSQSPSNKVTEKGKDVELRCDPISGHTALYWYRQSLGQGLEFLIYFQGNSAPDKSGLPSDRFSAERTGGSVSTLTIQRTQQEDSAVYLCASSLELLSTDTQYFGPGTRLTVL.

The V call is TRBV7-9, the J call TRBJ2-5; unclear D gene. Trimming cost V 0 bases and J 4 bases, with 15 bases left between them. CDR1 is SEHNR and CDR2 is FQNEAQ in the germline V gene (reference sequence). The CDR3 spans 16 residues. CDR3 in amino acids: CASSLAPSYAGETQYF. The CDR3 region has the DNA TGTGCCAGCAGCTTAGCCCCATCTTATGCAGGAGAGACCCAGTACTTC.

The rearrangement links TRBV29-1 to TRBJ2-3, with D maybe TRBD2 (5 bases). In germline, CDR1 is SQVTM, CDR2 ANQGSEA. V was pared by 8 bases and J by 1 base, with 13 bases between. The CDR3 extends over 13 amino acids. Here the CDR3 reads CSKRGLGTDTQYF. The DNA for the CDR3 is TGCAGCAAACGAGGGTTAGGCACAGATACGCAGTATTTT.

This rearrangement joins TRBV5-1 to TRBJ2-3, with D possibly being TRBD1 (6 bases). Germline V gene data show CDR1 as SGHRS and CDR2 as YFSETQ. The CDR3 covers 15 residues. V was clipped by 4 bases and J by 3 bases, with 15 bases between them. The CDR3 DNA follows: TGCGCCAGCAGCCTTGGGGGCGCGTCTACAGATACGCAGTATTTT. Its protein product is CASSLGGASTDTQYF. The full variable domain, rest sourced from reference TRBV5-1 and TRBJ2-3, is KAGVTQTPRYLIKTRGQQVTLSCSPISGHRSVSWYQQTPGQGLQFLFEYFSETQRNKGNFPGRFSGRQFSNSRSEMNVSTLELGDSALYLCASSLGGASTDTQYFGPGTRLTVL.

This clone was detected once. The chain uses TRBV24-1 and TRBJ1-1, with D perhaps TRBD1 (5 bases). This CDR3 is built from 15 residues. CDR1 and CDR2 (germline): KGHDR, SFDVKD. V lost 2 bases to trimming and J lost 5 bases, with 14 bases between them. DNA of the CDR3: TGTGCCACCAGTGATTCCCTTGGGAGGGGAACTGAAGCTTTCTTT. It yields the protein CATSDSLGRGTEAFF.

V is TRBV28 and J is TRBJ2-4, with D possibly matching TRBD2 (6 bases). This CDR3 spans 15 amino acids. V was trimmed by 9 bases and J by 0 bases, leaving 15 bases between them. The germline CDR1 and CDR2 sequences are MDHEN and SYDVKM. The CDR3: CARPTGVLAKNIQYF. The CDR3 DNA follows: TGTGCCAGGCCGACGGGGGTACTAGCCAAAAACATTCAGTACTTC.

The chain employs TRBV4-3 and TRBJ1-5; D ambiguous. V lost 0 bases to trimming and J lost 5 bases, with 5 bases between them. The CDR3 contains 13 residues. Germline-derived CDR1 and CDR2 are LGHNA and YSLEER. The CDR3 reads CASSQDSDQPQHF. The CDR3 coding sequence is TGCGCCAGCAGCCAAGATTCGGATCAGCCCCAGCATTTT.

Remarks on this clone: The same CDR3 arises from other DNA sequences in this sample as well. The chain has TRBV6-2 or TRBV6-3 and TRBJ2-3; D might be TRBD2 (6 bases). CDR3 size: 16 residues. V lost 2 bases and J lost 3, with 15 bases in between. Germline V lookup: CDR1 MNHEY, CDR2 SVGEGT. The CDR3 protein is CASSYGAGAGTDTQYF. DNA of the CDR3: TGTGCCAGCAGTTACGGGGCAGGTGCGGGGACAGATACGCAGTATTTT.

J is TRBJ2-5 and V is TRBV19; the match to TRBD1 covers 7 bases. The CDR3 spans 13 residues. V was clipped by 6 bases and J by 5 bases; unmatched bases: 6. Germline V lookup: CDR1 LNHDA, CDR2 SQIVND (reference sequence). CDR3 nucleotide sequence: TGTGCCAGTAGGCCGACAGGGTGGGAGACCCAGTACTTC. Translation gives CASRPTGWETQYF.